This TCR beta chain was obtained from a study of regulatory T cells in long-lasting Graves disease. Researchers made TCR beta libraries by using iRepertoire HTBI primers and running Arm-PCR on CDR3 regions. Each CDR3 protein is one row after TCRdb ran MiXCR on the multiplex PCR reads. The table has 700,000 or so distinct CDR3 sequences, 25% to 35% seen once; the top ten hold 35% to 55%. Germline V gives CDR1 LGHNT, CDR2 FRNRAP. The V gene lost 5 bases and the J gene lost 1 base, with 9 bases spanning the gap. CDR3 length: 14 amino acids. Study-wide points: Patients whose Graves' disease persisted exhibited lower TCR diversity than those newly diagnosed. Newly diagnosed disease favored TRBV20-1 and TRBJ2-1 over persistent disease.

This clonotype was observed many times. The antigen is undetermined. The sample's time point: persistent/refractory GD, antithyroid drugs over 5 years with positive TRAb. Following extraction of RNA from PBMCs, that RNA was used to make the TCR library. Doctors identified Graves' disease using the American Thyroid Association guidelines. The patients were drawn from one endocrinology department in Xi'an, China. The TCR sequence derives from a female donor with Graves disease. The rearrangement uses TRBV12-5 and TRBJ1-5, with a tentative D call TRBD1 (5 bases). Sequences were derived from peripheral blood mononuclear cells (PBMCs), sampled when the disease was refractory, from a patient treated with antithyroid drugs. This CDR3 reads CASGPGDSNQPQHF. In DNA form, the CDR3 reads TGTGCTAGTGGTCCCGGGGACAGCAATCAGCCCCAGCATTTT.